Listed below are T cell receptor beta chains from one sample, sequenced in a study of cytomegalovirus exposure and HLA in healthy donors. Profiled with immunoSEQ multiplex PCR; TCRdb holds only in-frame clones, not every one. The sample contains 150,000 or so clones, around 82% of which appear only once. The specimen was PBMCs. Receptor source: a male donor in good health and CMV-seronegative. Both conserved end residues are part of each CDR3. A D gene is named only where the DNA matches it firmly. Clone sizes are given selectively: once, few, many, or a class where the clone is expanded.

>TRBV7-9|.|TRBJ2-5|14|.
TGTTCCAGCAGCTTAGACAGAAACCAAGAGACCCAGTACTTC
CSSSLDRNQETQYF
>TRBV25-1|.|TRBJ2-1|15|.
TGTGCCAGCAGTAAAAGAGTCGGCGCGGGGAATGAGCAGTTCTTC
CASSKRVGAGNEQFF
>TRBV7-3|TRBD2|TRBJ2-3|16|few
TGTGCCAGCAGCCACGGGATAGCGGGACCCACAGATACGCAGTATTTT
CASSHGIAGPTDTQYF
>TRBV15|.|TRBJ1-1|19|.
TGTGCCACCAGCAGAGATCTCAGGGATTTCGGGAGGGCCCCCACTGAAGCTTTCTTT
CATSRDLRDFGRAPTEAFF
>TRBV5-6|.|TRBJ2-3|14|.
TGTGCCAGCAGCTCAGACAGGGAGGCAGATACGCAGTATTTT
CASSSDREADTQYF
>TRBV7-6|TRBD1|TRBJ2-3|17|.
TGTGCCAGCACCCAAAGTTTGGACAGGGGCCTCACAGATACGCAGTATTTT
CASTQSLDRGLTDTQYF
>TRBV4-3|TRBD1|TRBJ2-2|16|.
TGCGCCAGCAGCCAAGAGGGACAGGGGAAGTCCGGGGAGCTGTTTTTT
CASSQEGQGKSGELFF
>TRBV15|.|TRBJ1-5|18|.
TGTGCCACCAGCAGAGAGGTAGCTGGTAGTATTAGCAATCAGCCCCAGCATTTT
CATSREVAGSISNQPQHF
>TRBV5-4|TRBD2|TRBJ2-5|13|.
TGTGCCAGCAGCTTGGCGGGGGGGGAGACCCAGTACTTC
CASSLAGGETQYF
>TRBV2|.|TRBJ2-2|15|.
TGTGCCAGACCGGCAGGGGCTACGAACACCGGGGAGCTGTTTTTT
CARPAGATNTGELFF
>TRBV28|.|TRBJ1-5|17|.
TGTGCCAGCAGTCGCTGGGCACCCCTGTTGGGCAATCAGCCCCAGCATTTT
CASSRWAPLLGNQPQHF
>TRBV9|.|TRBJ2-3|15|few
TGTGCCAGCAGCGTAGTCGGGTGGTCCACAGATACGCAGTATTTT
CASSVVGWSTDTQYF
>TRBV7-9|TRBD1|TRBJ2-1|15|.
TGTGCCAGCAGCTCGACAGGGGGCGTCCGGAATGAGCAGTTCTTC
CASSSTGGVRNEQFF
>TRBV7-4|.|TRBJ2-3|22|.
TGTGCCAGCAGCTTAGGAAACGGCGGGCTAGCTGAAGTGGGGGGTAGCACAGATACGCAGTATTTT
CASSLGNGGLAEVGGSTDTQYF
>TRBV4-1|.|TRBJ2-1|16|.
TGCGCCAGCAGCCATCTAAACAGGGTTGGCAACAATGAGCAGTTCTTC
CASSHLNRVGNNEQFF
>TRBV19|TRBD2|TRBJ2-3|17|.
TGTGCCAGTAGTCTCCTCCTCGGACTAGCGGGAGGGGATACGCAGTATTTT
CASSLLLGLAGGDTQYF
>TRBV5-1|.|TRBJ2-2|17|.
TGCGCCAGCAGCTTGGATACTGTCAGGGGTTCCACCGGGGAGCTGTTTTTT
CASSLDTVRGSTGELFF
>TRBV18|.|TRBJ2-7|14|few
TGTGCCAGCTCACCCAGGGGCCAGACCTACGAGCAGTACTTC
CASSPRGQTYEQYF
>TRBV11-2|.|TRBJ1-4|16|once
TGTGCCAGCAGCATTGGAGGGCCTACAACTAATGAAAAACTGTTTTTT
CASSIGGPTTNEKLFF
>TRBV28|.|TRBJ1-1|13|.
TGTGCCAGCAGCTACAGGGTCGGGACTGAAGCTTTCTTT
CASSYRVGTEAFF
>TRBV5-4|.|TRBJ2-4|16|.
TGTGCCAGCAGCTTGGGAGGGGGGGTGGCCAAAAACATTCAGTACTTC
CASSLGGGVAKNIQYF
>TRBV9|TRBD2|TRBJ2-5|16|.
TGTGCCAGCAGCCCCCCTCCGGGACTAGGGCAAGAGACCCAGTACTTC
CASSPPPGLGQETQYF
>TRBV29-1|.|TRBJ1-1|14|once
TGCAGCGTTGTGGTCCCGGGGGGGTACACTGAAGCTTTCTTT
CSVVVPGGYTEAFF
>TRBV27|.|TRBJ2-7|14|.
TGTGCCAGCTGTGTTTTCGCGGGTCCCTACGAGCAGTACTTC
CASCVFAGPYEQYF
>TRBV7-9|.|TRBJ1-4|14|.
TGTGCCAGCAGCTTTATAGGGCCGGGGGAAAAACTGTTTTTT
CASSFIGPGEKLFF
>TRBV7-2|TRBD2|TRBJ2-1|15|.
TGTGCCAGCAGCTTAGTGGGGGTTGGGAGGGTATTTGGGTTCTTC
CASSLVGVGRVFGFF
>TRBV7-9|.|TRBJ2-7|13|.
TGTGCCAGCAGCCATCCTGAACATAACGAGCAGTACTTC
CASSHPEHNEQYF
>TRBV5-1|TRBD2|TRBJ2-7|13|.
TGCGCCAGCAGCGAGGGACTAGTCTACGAGCAGTACTTC
CASSEGLVYEQYF
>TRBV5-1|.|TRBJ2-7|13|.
TGCGCCAGCAGCGGCCCGGGGGGCTCCGAGCAGTACTTC
CASSGPGGSEQYF
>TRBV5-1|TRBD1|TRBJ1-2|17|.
TGCGCCAGCAGCTTGAGGGCAGGGGGTACTACTAACTATGGCTACACCTTC
CASSLRAGGTTNYGYTF
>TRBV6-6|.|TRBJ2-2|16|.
TGTGCCAGCAGTTACAAGGAGGAGGCAAACACCGGGGAGCTGTTTTTT
CASSYKEEANTGELFF
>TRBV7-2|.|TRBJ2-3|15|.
TGTGCCAGCAGACTAGCAGGAGGGGGCACAGATACGCAGTATTTT
CASRLAGGGTDTQYF
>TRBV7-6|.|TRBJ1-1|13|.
TGTGCCAGCAGCTGGGAACAGGGCACTGAAGCTTTCTTT
CASSWEQGTEAFF
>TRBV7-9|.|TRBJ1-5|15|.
TGTGCCAGCAGTCTCGGATTCGGCAGGGAACAGCCCCAGCATTTT
CASSLGFGREQPQHF
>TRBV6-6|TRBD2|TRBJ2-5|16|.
TGTGCCAGCAGTTACCGGTCTAGCGGGAGCGGAGAGACCCAGTACTTC
CASSYRSSGSGETQYF
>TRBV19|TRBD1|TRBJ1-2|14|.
TGTGCCAGTAGTATCAGGCGGACAGGGTCAGGCTACACCTTC
CASSIRRTGSGYTF
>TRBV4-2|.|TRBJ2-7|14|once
TGTGCCAGCAGCCAGACGGGAAACTCCTACGAGCAGTACTTC
CASSQTGNSYEQYF
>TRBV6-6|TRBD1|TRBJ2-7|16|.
TGTGCCAGCAGTAACCACAGGGGGATAAAATCCGACGAGCAGTACTTC
CASSNHRGIKSDEQYF
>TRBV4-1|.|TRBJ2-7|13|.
TGCGCCAGCAGCCGGGTCCACAGATACGAGCAGTACTTC
CASSRVHRYEQYF
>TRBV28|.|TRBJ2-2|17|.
TGTGCCAGCACCTGGGACACAGGAACGGTGAACACCGGGGAGCTGTTTTTT
CASTWDTGTVNTGELFF
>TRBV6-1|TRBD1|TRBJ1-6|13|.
TGTGCCAGCAGTGAAGTGGACAGGGGTCCCCTCCACTTT
CASSEVDRGPLHF
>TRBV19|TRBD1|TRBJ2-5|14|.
TGTGCCAGTAGTATAGGGACAGGTCGGGAGACCCAGTACTTC
CASSIGTGRETQYF
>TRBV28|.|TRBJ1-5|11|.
TGTGCCAGCAGCCCCATCGGGCCCCAGCATTTT
CASSPIGPQHF
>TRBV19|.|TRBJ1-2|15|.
TGTGCCAGTAGTTCGGCGGGGGACCAAAACTATGGCTACACCTTC
CASSSAGDQNYGYTF
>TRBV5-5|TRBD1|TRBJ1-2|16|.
TGTGCCAGCAGCACAATTACAGGGGGCGCATACTATGGCTACACCTTC
CASSTITGGAYYGYTF
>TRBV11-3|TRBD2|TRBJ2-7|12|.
TGTGCCAGCAGCTCTAGCGGCTACGAGCAGTACTTC
CASSSSGYEQYF